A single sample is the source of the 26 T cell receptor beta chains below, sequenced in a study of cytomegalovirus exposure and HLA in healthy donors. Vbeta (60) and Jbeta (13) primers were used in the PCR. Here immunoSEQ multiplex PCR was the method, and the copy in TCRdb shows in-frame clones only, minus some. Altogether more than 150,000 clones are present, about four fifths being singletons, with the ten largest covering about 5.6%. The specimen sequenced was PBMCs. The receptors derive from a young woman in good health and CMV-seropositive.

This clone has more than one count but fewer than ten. CDR3 sequence reads: CASSLAGGAGNIQYF. In nucleotides, the CDR3 is TGTGCCAGCAGCTTGGCTGGGGGCGCGGGAAACATTCAGTACTTC. This rearrangement joins TRBV5-4 to TRBJ2-4; TRBD1 is a possible D gene (6 bases). Trimming pared 0 bases from V and 6 bases from J, leaving 13 bases between. Per germline, CDR1 SGHNT and CDR2 YYREEE (reference sequence). This CDR3 has 15 amino acids.

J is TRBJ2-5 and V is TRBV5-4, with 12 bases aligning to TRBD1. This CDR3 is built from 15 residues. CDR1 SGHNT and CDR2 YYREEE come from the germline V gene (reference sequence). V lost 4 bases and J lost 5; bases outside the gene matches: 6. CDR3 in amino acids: CASSTGTGGLETQYF. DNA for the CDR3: TGTGCCAGCAGCACTGGGACAGGGGGCTTGGAGACCCAGTACTTC.

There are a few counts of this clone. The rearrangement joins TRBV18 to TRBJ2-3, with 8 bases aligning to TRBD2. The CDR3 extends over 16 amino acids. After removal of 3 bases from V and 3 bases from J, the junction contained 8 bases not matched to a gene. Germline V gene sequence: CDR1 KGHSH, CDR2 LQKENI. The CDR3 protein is CASSPLLAAITDTQYF. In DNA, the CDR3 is TGTGCCAGCTCACCGTTACTAGCGGCGATAACAGATACGCAGTATTTT.

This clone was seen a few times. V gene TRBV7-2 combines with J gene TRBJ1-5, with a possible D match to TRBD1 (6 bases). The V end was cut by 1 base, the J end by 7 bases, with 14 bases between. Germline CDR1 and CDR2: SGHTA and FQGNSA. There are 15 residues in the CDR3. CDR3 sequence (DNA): TGTGCCAGCAGCTTAGGATTGGGAGGGGGACAGCCCCAGCATTTT. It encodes CASSLGLGGGQPQHF.

Here the CDR3 DNA reads TGTGCCAGCAGCCAACGCCCCCTAGCGGGAGGGCCTGGAGAGACCCAGTACTTC. Protein product: CASSQRPLAGGPGETQYF. The gene calls are TRBV7-8 and TRBJ2-5; 12 nucleotides match TRBD2. Germline values: CDR1 SGHVS, CDR2 FQNEAQ. The CDR3 is 18 residues long. The V gene end was trimmed by 5 bases and the J gene end by 4 bases; junction bases not matched to a gene: 14.

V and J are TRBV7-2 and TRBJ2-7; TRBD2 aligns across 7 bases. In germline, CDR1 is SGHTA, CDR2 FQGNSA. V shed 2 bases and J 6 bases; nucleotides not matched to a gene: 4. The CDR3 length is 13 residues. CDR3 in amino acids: CASSLIREGEQYF. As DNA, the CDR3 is TGTGCCAGCAGCTTAATCAGGGAGGGCGAGCAGTACTTC.

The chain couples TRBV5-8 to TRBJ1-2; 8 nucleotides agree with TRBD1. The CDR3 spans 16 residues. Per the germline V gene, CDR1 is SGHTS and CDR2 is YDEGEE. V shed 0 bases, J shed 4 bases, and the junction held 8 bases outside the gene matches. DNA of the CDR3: TGTGCCAGCAGCTTGGAAAGGACAGGGAAGGGCTATGGCTACACCTTC. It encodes CASSLERTGKGYGYTF.

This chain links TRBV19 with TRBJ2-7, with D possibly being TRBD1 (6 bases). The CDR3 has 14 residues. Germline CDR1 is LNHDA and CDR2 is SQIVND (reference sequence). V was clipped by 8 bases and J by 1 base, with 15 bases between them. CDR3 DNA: TGTGCCAGTCATAAAGCAGGACAGTCCTACGAGCAGTACTTC. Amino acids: CASHKAGQSYEQYF.

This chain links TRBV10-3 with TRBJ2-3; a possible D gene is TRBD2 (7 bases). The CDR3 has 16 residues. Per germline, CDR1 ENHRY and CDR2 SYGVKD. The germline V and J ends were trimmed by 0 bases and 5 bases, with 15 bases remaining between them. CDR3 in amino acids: CAISESLAGAGDTQYF. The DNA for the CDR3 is TGTGCCATCAGTGAGTCATTGGCGGGGGCAGGAGATACGCAGTATTTT.

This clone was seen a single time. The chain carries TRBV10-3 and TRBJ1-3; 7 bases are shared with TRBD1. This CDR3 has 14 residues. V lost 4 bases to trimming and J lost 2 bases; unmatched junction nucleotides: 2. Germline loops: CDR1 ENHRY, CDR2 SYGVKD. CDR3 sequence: CAISGQGAGNTIYF. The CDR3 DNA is TGTGCCATCAGTGGCCAGGGGGCTGGAAACACCATATATTTT.

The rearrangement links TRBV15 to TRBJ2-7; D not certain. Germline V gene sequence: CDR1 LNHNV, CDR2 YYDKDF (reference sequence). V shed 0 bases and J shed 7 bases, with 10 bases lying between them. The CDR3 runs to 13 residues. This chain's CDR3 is CATSRDPLWEQYF. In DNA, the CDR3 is TGTGCCACCAGCAGAGATCCCCTATGGGAGCAGTACTTC. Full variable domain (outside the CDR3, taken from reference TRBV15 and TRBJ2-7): DAMVIQNPRYQVTQFGKPVTLSCSQTLNHNVMYWYQQKSSQAPKLLFHYYDKDFNNEADTPDNFQSRRPNTSFCFLDIRSPGLGDTAMYLCATSRDPLWEQYFGPGTRLTVT.

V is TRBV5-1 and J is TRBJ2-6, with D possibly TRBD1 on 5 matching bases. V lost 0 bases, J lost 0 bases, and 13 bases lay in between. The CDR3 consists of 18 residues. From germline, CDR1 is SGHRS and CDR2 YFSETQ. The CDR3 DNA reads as TGCGCCAGCAGCTTGGCCTTAGGGGCCGGCTCTGGGGCCAACGTCCTGACTTTC. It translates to CASSLALGAGSGANVLTF.

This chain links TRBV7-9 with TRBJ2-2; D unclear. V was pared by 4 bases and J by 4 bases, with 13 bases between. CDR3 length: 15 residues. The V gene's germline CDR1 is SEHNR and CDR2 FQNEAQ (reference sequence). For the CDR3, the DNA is TGTGCCAGCAGCTCTATTCATTATCCCACCGGGGAGCTGTTTTTT. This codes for CASSSIHYPTGELFF.

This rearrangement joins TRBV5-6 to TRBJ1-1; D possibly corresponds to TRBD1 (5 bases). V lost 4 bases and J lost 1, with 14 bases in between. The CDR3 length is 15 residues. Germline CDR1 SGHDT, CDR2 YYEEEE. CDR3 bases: TGTGCCAGCAGCCCCAACAGGATCCAGAACACTGAAGCTTTCTTT. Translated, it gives CASSPNRIQNTEAFF.

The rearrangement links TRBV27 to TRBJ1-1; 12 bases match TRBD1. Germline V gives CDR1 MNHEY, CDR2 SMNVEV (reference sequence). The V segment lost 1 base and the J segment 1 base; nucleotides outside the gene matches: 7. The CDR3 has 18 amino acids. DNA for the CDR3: TGTGCCAGCAGTTTATTCGTCGGGACAGGGGGCAGGAACACTGAAGCTTTCTTT. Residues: CASSLFVGTGGRNTEAFF.

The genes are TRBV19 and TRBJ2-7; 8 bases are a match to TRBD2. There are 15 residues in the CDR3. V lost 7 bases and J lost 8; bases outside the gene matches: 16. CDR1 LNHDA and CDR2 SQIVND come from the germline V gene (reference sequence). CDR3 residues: CASTPGGGRRLKQYF. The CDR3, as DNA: TGTGCCAGTACCCCCGGGGGGGGACGTCGTTTAAAGCAGTACTTC.

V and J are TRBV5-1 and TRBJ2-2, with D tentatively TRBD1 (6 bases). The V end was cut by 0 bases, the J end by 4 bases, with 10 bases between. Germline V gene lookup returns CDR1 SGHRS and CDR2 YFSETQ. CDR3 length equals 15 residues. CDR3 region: CASSLAVGGTGELFF. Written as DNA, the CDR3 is TGCGCCAGCAGCTTGGCGGTAGGGGGCACCGGGGAGCTGTTTTTT.

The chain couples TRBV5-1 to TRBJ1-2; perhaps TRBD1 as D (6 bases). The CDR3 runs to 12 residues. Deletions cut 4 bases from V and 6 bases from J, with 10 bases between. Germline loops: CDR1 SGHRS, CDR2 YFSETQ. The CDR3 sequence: CASSLTGNGYTF. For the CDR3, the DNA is TGCGCCAGCAGCCTTACAGGGAATGGCTACACCTTC. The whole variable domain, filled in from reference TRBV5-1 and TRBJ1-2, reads KAGVTQTPRYLIKTRGQQVTLSCSPISGHRSVSWYQQTPGQGLQFLFEYFSETQRNKGNFPGRFSGRQFSNSRSEMNVSTLELGDSALYLCASSLTGNGYTFGSGTRLTVV.

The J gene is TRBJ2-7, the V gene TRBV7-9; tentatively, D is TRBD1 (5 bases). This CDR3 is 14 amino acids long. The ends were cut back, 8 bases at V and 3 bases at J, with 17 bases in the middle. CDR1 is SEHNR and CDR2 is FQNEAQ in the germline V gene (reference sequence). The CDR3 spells CASGSSGNRYEQYF. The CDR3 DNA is TGTGCCAGCGGGTCTTCAGGGAATCGCTACGAGCAGTACTTC.

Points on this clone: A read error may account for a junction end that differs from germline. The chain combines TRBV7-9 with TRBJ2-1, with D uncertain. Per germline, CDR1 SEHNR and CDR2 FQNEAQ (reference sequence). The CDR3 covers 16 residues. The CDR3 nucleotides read TGTTCCAGCAGCTACCATACCGACATCACCTACAATGAGCAGTTCTTC. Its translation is CSSSYHTDITYNEQFF.

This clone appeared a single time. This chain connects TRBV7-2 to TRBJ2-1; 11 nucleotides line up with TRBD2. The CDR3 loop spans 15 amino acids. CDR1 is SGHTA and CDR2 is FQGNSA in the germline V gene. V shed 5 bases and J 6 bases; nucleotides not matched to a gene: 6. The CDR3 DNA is TGTGCCAGCAGCCCTACTAGCGGGAGCCGCAATGAGCAGTTCTTC. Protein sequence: CASSPTSGSRNEQFF. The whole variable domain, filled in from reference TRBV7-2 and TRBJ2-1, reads GAGVSQSPSNKVTEKGKDVELRCDPISGHTALYWYRQSLGQGLEFLIYFQGNSAPDKSGLPSDRFSAERTGGSVSTLTIQRTQQEDSAVYLCASSPTSGSRNEQFFGPGTRLTVL.

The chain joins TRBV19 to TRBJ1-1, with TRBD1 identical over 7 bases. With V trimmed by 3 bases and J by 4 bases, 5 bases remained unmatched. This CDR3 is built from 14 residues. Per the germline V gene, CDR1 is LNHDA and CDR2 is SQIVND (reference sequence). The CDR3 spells CASSIAQGVTEAFF. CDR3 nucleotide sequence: TGTGCCAGTAGTATTGCCCAGGGGGTCACTGAAGCTTTCTTT.

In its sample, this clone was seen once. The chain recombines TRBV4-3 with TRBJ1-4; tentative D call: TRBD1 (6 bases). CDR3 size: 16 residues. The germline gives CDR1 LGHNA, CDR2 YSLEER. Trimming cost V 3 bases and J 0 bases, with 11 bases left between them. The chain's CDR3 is CASSQKGDATNEKLFF. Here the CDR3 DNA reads TGCGCCAGCAGCCAGAAGGGGGATGCAACTAATGAAAAACTGTTTTTT.

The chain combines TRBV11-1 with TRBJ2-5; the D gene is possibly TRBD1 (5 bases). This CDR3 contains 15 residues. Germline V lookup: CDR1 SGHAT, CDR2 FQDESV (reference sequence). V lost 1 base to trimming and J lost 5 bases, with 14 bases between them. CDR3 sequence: CASSLEGAIGETQYF. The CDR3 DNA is TGTGCCAGCAGCTTAGAAGGGGCTATTGGGGAGACCCAGTACTTC.

CDR3 loop: CASGRVNTGELFF. The CDR3 region has the DNA TGTGCTAGCGGCCGGGTGAACACCGGGGAGCTGTTTTTT. This chain uses TRBV12-5 with TRBJ2-2; D not certain. Trimming took off 9 bases at V and 1 base at J, with 9 bases between the two ends. CDR3 length: 13 amino acids. Germline CDR1 is LGHNT and CDR2 is FRNRAP.

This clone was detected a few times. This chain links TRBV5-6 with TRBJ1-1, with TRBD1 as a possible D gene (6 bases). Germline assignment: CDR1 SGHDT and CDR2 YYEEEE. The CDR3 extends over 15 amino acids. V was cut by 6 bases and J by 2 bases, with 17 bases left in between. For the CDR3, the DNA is TGTGCCAGCACCCTGAGTGGGACACAAAACACTGAAGCTTTCTTT. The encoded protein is CASTLSGTQNTEAFF.